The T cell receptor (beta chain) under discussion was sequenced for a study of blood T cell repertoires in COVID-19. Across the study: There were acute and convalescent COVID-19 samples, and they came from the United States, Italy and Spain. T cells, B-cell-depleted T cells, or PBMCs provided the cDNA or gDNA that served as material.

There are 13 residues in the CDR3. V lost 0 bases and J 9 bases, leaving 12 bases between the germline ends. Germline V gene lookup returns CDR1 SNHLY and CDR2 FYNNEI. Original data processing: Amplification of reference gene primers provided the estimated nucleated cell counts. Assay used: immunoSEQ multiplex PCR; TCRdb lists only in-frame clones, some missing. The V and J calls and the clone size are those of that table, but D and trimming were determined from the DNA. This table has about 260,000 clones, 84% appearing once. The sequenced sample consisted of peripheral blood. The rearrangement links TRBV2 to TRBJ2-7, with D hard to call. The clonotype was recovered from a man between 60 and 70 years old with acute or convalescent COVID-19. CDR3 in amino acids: CASSEAMVAPQYF. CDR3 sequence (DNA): TGTGCCAGCAGTGAAGCCATGGTGGCACCGCAGTACTTC.